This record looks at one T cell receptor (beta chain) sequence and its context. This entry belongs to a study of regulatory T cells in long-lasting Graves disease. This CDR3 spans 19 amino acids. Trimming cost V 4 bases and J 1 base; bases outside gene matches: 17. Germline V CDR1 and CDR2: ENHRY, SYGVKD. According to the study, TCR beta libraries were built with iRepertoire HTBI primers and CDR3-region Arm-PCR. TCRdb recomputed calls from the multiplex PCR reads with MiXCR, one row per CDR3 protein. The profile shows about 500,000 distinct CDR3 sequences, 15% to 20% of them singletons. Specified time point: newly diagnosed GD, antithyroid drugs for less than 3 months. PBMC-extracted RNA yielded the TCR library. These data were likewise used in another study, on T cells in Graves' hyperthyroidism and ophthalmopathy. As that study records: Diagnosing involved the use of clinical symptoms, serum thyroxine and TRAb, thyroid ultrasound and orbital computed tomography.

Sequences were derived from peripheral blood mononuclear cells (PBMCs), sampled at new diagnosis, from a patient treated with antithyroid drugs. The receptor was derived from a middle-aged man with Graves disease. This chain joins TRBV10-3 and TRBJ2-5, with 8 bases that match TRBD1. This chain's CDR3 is CAISAGQGRQGSLQETQYF. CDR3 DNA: TGTGCCATCAGTGCGGGCCAGGGGCGACAGGGGAGTCTCCAAGAGACCCAGTACTTC.